This T cell receptor beta chain was identified during a study of T cell repertoires in aging, cancer and after chemotherapy. Rearranged V-D-J TRB sequences were amplified with a mixed TRB-A/B primer pool. Using its own MiXCR run on the multiplex PCR reads, TCRdb lists one record per CDR3 protein. The table lists about 5,300 distinct CDR3 sequences, roughly 45% of them singletons, with 6.8% in the top ten. The V gene's germline CDR1 is SGHAT and CDR2 FQDESV (reference sequence). This CDR3 region has 16 residues. Trimming took 11 bases from V and 5 from J; bases not matched to a gene: 17. The template was genomic DNA from peripheral blood, not RNA. On this clonotype: Its antigen is not identified. Just one base apart from a much larger clone, this may be a read error.

The study, taken as a whole, reports: Immunological memory after chemotherapy cannot be judged from the repertoire data. Age-matched healthy donors had significantly more diverse, less clonal blood TCR repertoires than untreated cancer patients. Across the chemotherapy interval, each cancer cohort showed higher median generation probability, suggesting thymic rebound.

The sequence was collected from a human donor with a blood cancer. J is TRBJ2-3 and V is TRBV11-1, with 9 bases aligning to TRBD2. Sequencing used blood. CDR3 sequence: CACDGGVAGEGDTQYF. The CDR3 DNA sequence: TGTGCCTGCGACGGGGGAGTAGCGGGAGAAGGAGATACGCAGTATTTT.